This TCR beta chain was identified in a study of blood T cell repertoires in COVID-19. Using immunoSEQ multiplex PCR, the repertoire was profiled, and TCRdb retains in-frame clones only, with some absent. The data show 55,000 to 70,000 clones, roughly 92% seen once. The CDR3 is 14 amino acids. V gave up 8 bases and J gave up 1 base, with 11 bases separating them. CDR1 is LGHDT and CDR2 is YNNKEL in the germline V gene (reference sequence). This clonotype was obtained from a human donor in a cohort sampled during active COVID-19. The chain carries TRBV3-1 (or the pseudogene TRBV3-2) and TRBJ2-2; D is unresolved. The specimen sequenced was peripheral blood. The CDR3 DNA is TGTGCCAGCGTCCGAGGATTGAACACCGGGGAGCTGTTTTTT. It encodes CASVRGLNTGELFF.